The rows below give T cell receptor beta chains drawn from one sample of a study of cytotoxic CD8 clonotypes in ibrutinib-treated CLL. Using immunoSEQ multiplex PCR, the repertoire was profiled, and TCRdb retains in-frame clones only, with some absent. The profile covers more than 75,000 clones, with around 77% appearing a single time and under 30% taken by the ten largest. Sequenced material: PBMCs, taken after 24 months of ibrutinib treatment. The origin of the receptors is a human donor with chronic lymphocytic leukemia. The CDR3 runs from the conserved cysteine through the conserved F or W. Fields, in order: J gene, CDR3 length, V gene, clone size, CDR3 protein. Clone sizes are given selectively: once, few, many, or a class where the clone is expanded.

TRBJ2-7,13,TRBV12-2,-,CASRLVGGYEQYF
TRBJ1-1,13,TRBV15,-,CATSRAGNTEAFF
TRBJ1-2,14,TRBV7-9,-,CASSPRVLGYGYTF
TRBJ1-1,14,TRBV2,-,CASTKRQADTEAFF
TRBJ1-5,15,TRBV28,few,CASSLTLRGSQPQHF
TRBJ2-3,15,TRBV6-6,-,CASSYGGHSTDTQYF
TRBJ2-3,16,TRBV9,-,CASATAAGGLTDTQYF
TRBJ2-1,14,TRBV2,-,CASGGTTNYNEQFF
TRBJ1-5,15,TRBV11-2,-,CASSLRVGSNQPQHF
TRBJ2-2,15,TRBV5-1,-,CASKREAGDTGELFF
TRBJ1-3,16,TRBV5-6,-,CASSRRQGVSGNTIYF
TRBJ2-5,14,TRBV21-1,-,CASSKPWKQETQYF
TRBJ2-1,15,TRBV7-9,few,CASSRDSFRYNEQFF
TRBJ1-1,14,TRBV5-1,-,CASSLVMGNTEAFF
TRBJ2-1,15,TRBV9,-,CASSALAGSDNEQFF
TRBJ1-1,14,TRBV28,once,CASSLSTQNTEAFF
TRBJ1-5,15,TRBV2,-,CASTPQPGGLQPQHF
TRBJ2-7,14,TRBV27,few,CASSLLGTGVEQYF
TRBJ1-4,13,TRBV19,-,CASSAPNNEKLFF
TRBJ1-6,15,TRBV15,once,CATSRDPSGSSPLHF
TRBJ1-4,15,TRBV6-1,-,CASSEANRNNEKLFF
TRBJ1-3,15,TRBV7-6,-,CASSLDRATGNTIYF
TRBJ2-1,15,TRBV5-1,-,CASGGTSGDYNEQFF
TRBJ2-1,15,TRBV11-3,-,CASSPRGQGYNEQFF
TRBJ2-1,15,TRBV2,-,CASSEITKAGNEQFF
TRBJ2-5,14,TRBV7-9,few,CASSPTGNQETQYF
TRBJ2-3,16,TRBV14,-,CASSHLQGSSTDTQYF
TRBJ2-7,13,TRBV5-1,-,CASSSRTGAEQYF
TRBJ2-7,14,TRBV6-1,once,CASNRDRSSYEQYF